A single sample is the source of the 17 T cell receptor beta chains below, sequenced in a study of cytomegalovirus exposure and HLA in healthy donors. The PCR ran on 60 Vbeta and 13 Jbeta primers. The assay was immunoSEQ multiplex PCR, and TCRdb's table has in-frame clones only and misses some. The sample records approximately 140,000 clones, less than 85% being singletons. The specimen sequenced was PBMCs. These receptors originate from a woman aged 45-65 years in good health and CMV-seropositive.

This chain links TRBV2 with TRBJ2-3; no clear D. V lost 6 bases to trimming and J lost 5 bases, with 9 bases between them. From germline, CDR1 is SNHLY and CDR2 FYNNEI. The CDR3 sequence is 12 residues long. Here the CDR3 reads CASSDRGDTQYF. CDR3 nucleotide sequence: TGTGCCAGCAGCGATAGAGGAGATACGCAGTATTTT.

The gene calls are TRBV7-3 and TRBJ2-2, with 7 positions matching TRBD2. The CDR3 contains 16 residues. Germline CDR1 and CDR2: SGHTA and FQGTGA. V was pared by 7 bases and J by 6 bases, with 14 bases of the junction left unmatched. In DNA, the CDR3 is TGTGCCAGCAACGAGCTTGGGGGGGTCGGCTCCGGGGAGCTGTTTTTT. It yields the protein CASNELGGVGSGELFF.

The gene calls are TRBV2 and TRBJ1-2, with D maybe TRBD1 (6 bases). V was clipped by 3 bases and J by 2 bases, with 10 bases between them. CDR3 length: 14 residues. In germline, CDR1 is SNHLY, CDR2 FYNNEI. Here the CDR3 reads CASSEEDRNYGYTF. The CDR3 nucleotides read TGTGCCAGCAGTGAGGAGGACAGAAACTATGGCTACACCTTC.

The J gene is TRBJ2-5, the V gene TRBV5-8, with a possible D match to TRBD1 (6 bases). The CDR3 is 14 amino acids. V lost 2 bases and J lost 7, with 15 bases in between. Looked up from germline, CDR1 is SGHTS and CDR2 is YDEGEE. This CDR3 reads CASSFTGQGGTQYF. The CDR3 region has the DNA TGTGCCAGCAGCTTTACAGGGCAGGGCGGGACCCAGTACTTC.

J is TRBJ1-5 and V is TRBV30; D is unresolved. There are 13 residues in the CDR3. In germline, CDR1 is GTSNPN, CDR2 SVGIG (reference sequence). The CDR3 region has the DNA TGTGCTTACGTACGAGATAGCAATCAGCCCCAGCATTTT. This encodes CAYVRDSNQPQHF.

V and J are TRBV5-1 and TRBJ1-4, with 7 bases fitting TRBD1. Per germline, CDR1 SGHRS and CDR2 YFSETQ. V shed 0 bases, J shed 5 bases, and the junction held 10 bases outside the gene matches. This CDR3 contains 17 residues. The CDR3 region has the DNA TGCGCCAGCAGCTTGGGCGCAGGGGGGAGGTTGAATGAAAAACTGTTTTTT. This gives the protein CASSLGAGGRLNEKLFF. Full variable domain (remainder filled in from reference TRBV5-1 and TRBJ1-4): KAGVTQTPRYLIKTRGQQVTLSCSPISGHRSVSWYQQTPGQGLQFLFEYFSETQRNKGNFPGRFSGRQFSNSRSEMNVSTLELGDSALYLCASSLGAGGRLNEKLFFGSGTQLSVL.

The rearrangement uses TRBV9 and TRBJ2-1; 9 bases match TRBD1. This CDR3 spans 15 amino acids. V trimming: 2 bases; J trimming: 6 bases; junction bases outside the gene matches: 6. Germline lookup yields CDR1 SGDLS and CDR2 YYNGEE. CDR3 in amino acids: CASSVSGTGTNEQFF. Written as DNA, the CDR3 is TGTGCCAGCAGCGTCTCTGGGACAGGGACCAATGAGCAGTTCTTC.

The rearrangement joins TRBV7-9 to TRBJ1-2; no definite D call. Germline V lookup: CDR1 SEHNR, CDR2 FQNEAQ (reference sequence). This CDR3 comprises 12 residues. V shed 6 bases and J shed 6 bases, with 11 bases lying between them. CDR3 amino acids: CASRSAMDGYTF. In nucleotides, the CDR3 is TGTGCCAGCAGGTCCGCTATGGATGGCTACACCTTC. The whole variable domain, remainder taken from reference TRBV7-9 and TRBJ1-2, is DTGVSQNPRHKITKRGQNVTFRCDPISEHNRLYWYRQTLGQGPEFLTYFQNEAQLEKSRLLSDRFSAERPKGSFSTLEIQRTEQGDSAMYLCASRSAMDGYTFGSGTRLTVV.

The V and J genes are TRBV19 and TRBJ2-3; TRBD2 agrees at 7 bases. This CDR3 contains 17 residues. Germline V CDR1 and CDR2: LNHDA, SQIVND (reference sequence). With 5 bases clipped from V and 4 bases from J, the junction kept 15 bases outside the gene matches. CDR3 residues: CASSAAPERGEADTQYF. Written as DNA, the CDR3 is TGTGCCAGTAGTGCAGCCCCGGAACGGGGGGAGGCAGATACGCAGTATTTT.

This chain links TRBV21-1 with TRBJ1-1. TRBV21-1 is a known pseudogene. The CDR3 has 15 amino acids. CDR3 amino acids: CASSKDPRMRPEAFF. In DNA, the CDR3 is TGTGCCAGCAGCAAAGATCCGCGCATGAGGCCTGAAGCTTTCTTT.

This clone has just a few counts. The chain employs TRBV30 and TRBJ1-2; D may be TRBD1 (5 bases). CDR1 GTSNPN and CDR2 SVGIG come from the germline V gene (reference sequence). This CDR3 spans 13 amino acids. V lost 1 base to trimming and J lost 3 bases, with 9 bases between them. CDR3 amino acids: CAWSAGYDYGYTF. The CDR3 DNA sequence: TGTGCCTGGAGTGCAGGGTACGACTATGGCTACACCTTC.

The chain combines TRBV5-1 with TRBJ2-7, with D possibly matching TRBD2 (5 bases). V was trimmed by 0 bases and J by 4 bases, leaving 5 bases between them. Per germline, CDR1 SGHRS and CDR2 YFSETQ. The CDR3 has 12 amino acids. The CDR3 reads CASSLGGYEQYF. In DNA form, the CDR3 reads TGCGCCAGCAGCTTGGGAGGGTACGAGCAGTACTTC.

The V and J genes are TRBV19 and TRBJ2-5; D is unclear. V gave up 0 bases and J gave up 1 base, with 3 bases separating them. This CDR3 region has 13 residues. Per germline, CDR1 LNHDA and CDR2 SQIVND (reference sequence). CDR3 coding DNA: TGTGCCAGTAGTATAGACAGCCAAGAGACCCAGTACTTC. It specifies CASSIDSQETQYF.

The rearrangement joins TRBV7-9 to TRBJ1-4; 7 bases agree with TRBD1. This CDR3 is built from 14 residues. Germline lookup yields CDR1 SEHNR and CDR2 FQNEAQ (reference sequence). V lost 5 bases to trimming and J lost 6 bases; unmatched junction nucleotides: 6. The CDR3 reads CASSIQGTDEKLFF. The DNA of the CDR3 is TGTGCCAGCAGCATACAGGGGACTGATGAAAAACTGTTTTTT.

V usage is TRBV5-5 and J usage is TRBJ2-5; D might be TRBD1 (6 bases). Between the trimmed V and J ends, which lost 0 bases and 9 bases, there was a span of 9 bases. Germline V gene sequence: CDR1 SGHKS, CDR2 YYEKEE (reference sequence). The CDR3 consists of 12 residues. As DNA, the CDR3 is TGTGCCAGCAGCTTGGGGGGGCCTGCCCAGTACTTC. Its protein is CASSLGGPAQYF. Combining the CDR3 with reference TRBV5-5 and TRBJ2-5 gives the whole variable domain DAGVTQSPTHLIKTRGQQVTLRCSPISGHKSVSWYQQVLGQGPQFIFQYYEKEERGRGNFPDRFSARQFPNYSSELNVNALLLGDSALYLCASSLGGPAQYFGPGTRLLVL.

The chain links TRBV5-1 to TRBJ1-1; TRBD1 matches 9 bases. Germline-derived CDR1 and CDR2 are SGHRS and YFSETQ. The CDR3 extends over 14 amino acids. Trimming removed 3 bases from V and 3 bases from J; junction bases left unmatched: 3. Here the CDR3 DNA reads TGCGCCAGCAGCTCGGACAGGGGTGACACTGAAGCTTTCTTT. It specifies CASSSDRGDTEAFF.

The chain uses TRBV5-4 and TRBJ1-3, with 7 bases aligning to TRBD1. CDR1 and CDR2 (germline): SGHNT, YYREEE (reference sequence). This CDR3 is 15 amino acids long. The trim removed 4 bases at V and 0 bases at J, leaving 4 bases unmatched. DNA for the CDR3: TGTGCCAGCAGCCGGGACAGCCACTCTGGAAACACCATATATTTT. Its translation is CASSRDSHSGNTIYF.